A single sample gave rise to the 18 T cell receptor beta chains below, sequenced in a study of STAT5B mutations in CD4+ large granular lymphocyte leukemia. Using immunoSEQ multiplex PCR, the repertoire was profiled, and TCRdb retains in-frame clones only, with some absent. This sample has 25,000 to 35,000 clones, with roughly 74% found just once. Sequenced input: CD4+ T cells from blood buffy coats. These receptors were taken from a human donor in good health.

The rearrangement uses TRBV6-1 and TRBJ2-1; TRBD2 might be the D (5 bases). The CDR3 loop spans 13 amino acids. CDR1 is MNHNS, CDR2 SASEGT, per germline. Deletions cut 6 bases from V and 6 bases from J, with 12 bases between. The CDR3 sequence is CASSPSPPNEQFF. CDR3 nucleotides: TGTGCCAGCAGCCCTAGCCCCCCCAATGAGCAGTTCTTC.

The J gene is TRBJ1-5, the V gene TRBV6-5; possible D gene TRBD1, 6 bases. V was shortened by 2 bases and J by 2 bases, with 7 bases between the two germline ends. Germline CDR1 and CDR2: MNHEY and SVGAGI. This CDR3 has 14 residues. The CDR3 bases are TGTGCCAGCAGTTACGGGGGGCGCAATCAGCCCCAGCATTTT. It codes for CASSYGGRNQPQHF.

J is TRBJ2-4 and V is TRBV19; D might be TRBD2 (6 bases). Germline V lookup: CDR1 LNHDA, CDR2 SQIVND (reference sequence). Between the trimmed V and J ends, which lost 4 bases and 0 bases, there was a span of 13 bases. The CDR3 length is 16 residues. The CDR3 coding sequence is TGTGCCAGTAGTAGTCATTGGGGGGTAGCCAAAAACATTCAGTACTTC. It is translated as CASSSHWGVAKNIQYF.

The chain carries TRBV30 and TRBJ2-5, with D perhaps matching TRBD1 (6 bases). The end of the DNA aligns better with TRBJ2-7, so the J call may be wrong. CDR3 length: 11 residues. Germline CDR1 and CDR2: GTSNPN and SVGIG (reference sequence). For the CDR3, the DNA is TGTGCCTGGAGTAACAGGGTCGAGCAGTACTTC. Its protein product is CAWSNRVEQYF.

CDR3 region: CASRQGQGLGYTF. The CDR3 DNA is TGTGCCAGCAGGCAGGGACAGGGGTTAGGCTACACCTTC. This chain links TRBV28 with TRBJ1-2; the match to TRBD1 covers 10 bases. The CDR3 is 13 amino acids. Germline V CDR1 and CDR2: MDHEN, SYDVKM. The J segment lost 8 bases and the V segment lost 6 bases, leaving 6 bases of the junction unmatched.

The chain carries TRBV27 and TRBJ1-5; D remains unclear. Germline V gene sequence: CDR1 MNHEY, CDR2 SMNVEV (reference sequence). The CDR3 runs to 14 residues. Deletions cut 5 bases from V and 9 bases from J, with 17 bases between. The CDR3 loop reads CASSPSVGSGPQHF. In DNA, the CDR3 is TGTGCCAGCAGTCCTTCTGTCGGCTCTGGGCCCCAGCATTTT.

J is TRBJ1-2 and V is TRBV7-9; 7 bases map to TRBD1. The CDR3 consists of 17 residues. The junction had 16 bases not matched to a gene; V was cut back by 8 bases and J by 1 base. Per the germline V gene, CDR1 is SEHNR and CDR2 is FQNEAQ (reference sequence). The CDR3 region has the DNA TGTGCCAGCGGGGACCCAGACAGGGTGGAAGTTAACTATGGCTACACCTTC. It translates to CASGDPDRVEVNYGYTF.

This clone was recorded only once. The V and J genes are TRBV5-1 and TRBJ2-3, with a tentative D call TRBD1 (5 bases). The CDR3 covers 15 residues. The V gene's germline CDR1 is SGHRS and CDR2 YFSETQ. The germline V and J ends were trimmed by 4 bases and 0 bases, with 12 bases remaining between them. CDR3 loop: CASSPPGLSTDTQYF. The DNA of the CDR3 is TGCGCCAGCAGCCCCCCAGGGTTAAGCACAGATACGCAGTATTTT.

This CDR3 reads CASSLGSAGEADTQYF. The CDR3 DNA sequence: TGTGCCAGCAGCTTAGGCTCGGCGGGGGAGGCAGATACGCAGTATTTT. V is TRBV11-3 and J is TRBJ2-3; TRBD2 agrees at 7 bases. CDR1 and CDR2 from the germline V gene are SGHNT and YENEEA. The junction had 8 bases not matched to a gene; V was cut back by 1 base and J by 4 bases. The CDR3 has 16 amino acids. The variable domain in full, completed from reference TRBV11-3 and TRBJ2-3, reads EAGVVQSPRYKIIEKKQPVAFWCNPISGHNTLYWYLQNLGQGPELLIRYENEEAVDDSQLPKDRFSAERLKGVDSTLKIQPAELGDSAVYLCASSLGSAGEADTQYFGPGTRLTVL.

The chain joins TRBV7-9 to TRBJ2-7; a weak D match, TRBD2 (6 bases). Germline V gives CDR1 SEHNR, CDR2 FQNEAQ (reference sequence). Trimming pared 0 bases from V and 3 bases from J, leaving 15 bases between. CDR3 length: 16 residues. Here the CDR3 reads CASSLALTGENYEQYF. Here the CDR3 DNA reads TGTGCCAGCAGCTTAGCGCTGACGGGGGAAAACTACGAGCAGTACTTC.

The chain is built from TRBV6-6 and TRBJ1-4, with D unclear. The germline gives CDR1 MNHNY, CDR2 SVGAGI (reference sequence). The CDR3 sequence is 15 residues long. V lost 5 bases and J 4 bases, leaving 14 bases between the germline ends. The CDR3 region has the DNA TGTGCCAGCAGTGTACGGACGGCGAATAATGAAAAACTGTTTTTT. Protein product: CASSVRTANNEKLFF.

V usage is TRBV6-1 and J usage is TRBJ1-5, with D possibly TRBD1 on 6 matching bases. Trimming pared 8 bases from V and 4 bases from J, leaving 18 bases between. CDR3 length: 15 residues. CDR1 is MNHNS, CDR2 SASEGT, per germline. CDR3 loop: CASVEGVVGNQPQHF. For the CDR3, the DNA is TGTGCCAGCGTAGAGGGGGTGGTAGGAAATCAGCCCCAGCATTTT.

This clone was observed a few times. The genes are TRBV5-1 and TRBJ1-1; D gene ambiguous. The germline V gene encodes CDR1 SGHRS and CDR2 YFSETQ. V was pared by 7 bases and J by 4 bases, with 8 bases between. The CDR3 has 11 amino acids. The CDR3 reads CASVQSTEAFF. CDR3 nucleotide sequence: TGCGCCAGCGTCCAGTCCACTGAAGCTTTCTTT.

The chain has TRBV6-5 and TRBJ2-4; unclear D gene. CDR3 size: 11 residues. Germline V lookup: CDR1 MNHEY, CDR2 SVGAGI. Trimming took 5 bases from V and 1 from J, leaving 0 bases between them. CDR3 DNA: TGTGCCAGCAGTGCCAAAAACATTCAGTACTTC. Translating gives CASSAKNIQYF.

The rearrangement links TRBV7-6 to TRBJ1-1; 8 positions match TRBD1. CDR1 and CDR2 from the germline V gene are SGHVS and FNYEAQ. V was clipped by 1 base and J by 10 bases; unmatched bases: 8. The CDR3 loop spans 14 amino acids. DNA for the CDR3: TGTGCCAGCAGCTTAGACGACAGGGGACGAGGAGCTTTCTTT. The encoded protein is CASSLDDRGRGAFF.

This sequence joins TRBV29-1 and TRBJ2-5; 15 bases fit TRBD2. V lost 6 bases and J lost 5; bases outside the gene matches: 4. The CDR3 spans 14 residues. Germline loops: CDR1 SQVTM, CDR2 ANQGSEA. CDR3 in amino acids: CSVGTSGRSETQYF. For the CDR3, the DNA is TGCAGCGTGGGGACTAGCGGGAGGTCGGAGACCCAGTACTTC.

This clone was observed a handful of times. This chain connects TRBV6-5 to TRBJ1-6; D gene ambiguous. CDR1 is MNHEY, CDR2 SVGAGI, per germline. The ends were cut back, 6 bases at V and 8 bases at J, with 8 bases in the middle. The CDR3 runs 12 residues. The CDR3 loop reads CASSRADSPLHF. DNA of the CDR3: TGTGCCAGCAGCCGCGCCGATTCACCCCTCCACTTT.

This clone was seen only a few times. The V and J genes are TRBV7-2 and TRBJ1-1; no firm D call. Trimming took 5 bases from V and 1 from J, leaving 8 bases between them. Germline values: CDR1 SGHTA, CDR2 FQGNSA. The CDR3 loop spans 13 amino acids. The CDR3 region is CASSDTANTEAFF. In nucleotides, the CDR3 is TGTGCCAGCAGCGATACAGCGAACACTGAAGCTTTCTTT.